These 24 T cell receptor beta chains came from one sample sequenced in a study of blood T cells in healthy people across ages. Through a sample-barcoded 5' primer and a J-beta primer mix, a second PCR was run for about 6 to 12 cycles. TCRdb passed the 5' RACE reads through MiXCR, listing each CDR3 protein once. In the table there are around 1.1 million distinct CDR3 sequences, more than 30% of which are singletons. Material for sequencing was blood. The receptors were sampled from a man younger than 35 in good health.

This clonotype was seen a few times. The chain is built from TRBV21-1 and TRBJ1-6. TRBV21-1 has pseudogene status. CDR3 length: 16 residues. The CDR3 here is CASSKTAAGVLSPLHF. Written as DNA, the CDR3 is TGTGCCAGCAGCAAAACGGCGGCAGGGGTGTTATCACCCCTCCACTTT.

This clonotype was picked up a small number of times. The chain employs TRBV20-1 and TRBJ1-1; unclear D gene. Germline values: CDR1 DFQATT, CDR2 SNEGSKA (reference sequence). The CDR3 has 12 amino acids. V was pared by 5 bases and J by 3 bases, with 10 bases between. The CDR3 DNA follows: TGCAGTGCTGCGATCCGGGACACTGAAGCTTTCTTT. Protein product: CSAAIRDTEAFF.

This clonotype was detected only a few times. V gene TRBV7-9 combines with J gene TRBJ2-4, with D perhaps TRBD2 (6 bases). The J call is uncertain, as TRBJ2-7 better fits the DNA end. The CDR3 loop spans 14 amino acids. The germline V gene encodes CDR1 SEHNR and CDR2 FQNEAQ (reference sequence). CDR3 sequence (DNA): TGTGCCAGCAGCCCTCGCGGGGCCCTCTACGAGCAGTACTTC. Its translation is CASSPRGALYEQYF.

The J gene is TRBJ2-3, the V gene TRBV9; D possibly corresponds to TRBD2 (6 bases). CDR3 length: 16 residues. Germline lookup yields CDR1 SGDLS and CDR2 YYNGEE. The germline V and J ends were trimmed by 0 bases and 2 bases, with 13 bases remaining between them. The chain's CDR3 is CASSVGGGSFTDTQYF. The CDR3 bases are TGTGCCAGCAGCGTAGGTGGGGGGAGCTTCACAGATACGCAGTATTTT. The full variable domain, in which reference TRBV9 and TRBJ2-3 provide the parts outside the CDR3, is DSGVTQTPKHLITATGQRVTLRCSPRSGDLSVYWYQQSLDQGLQFLIQYYNGEERAKGNILERFSAQQFPDLHSELNLSSLELGDSALYFCASSVGGGSFTDTQYFGPGTRLTVL.

The chain recombines TRBV20-1 with TRBJ1-1; D remains ambiguous. The CDR3 length is 14 residues. V was pared by 3 bases and J by 8 bases, with 19 bases between. The germline V gene has CDR1 DFQATT and CDR2 SNEGSKA (reference sequence). CDR3 bases: TGCAGTGCTAGGCGGCCGGGGTTCGCCCTGGAAGCTTTCTTT. Residues: CSARRPGFALEAFF.

The V gene is TRBV12-3 or TRBV12-4, the J gene TRBJ1-2; 9 nucleotides align to TRBD1. After removal of 6 bases from V and 1 base from J, the junction contained 12 bases not matched to a gene. The CDR3 totals 17 residues. CDR3 loop: CASRDESGTGYNYGYTF. In DNA form, the CDR3 reads TGTGCCAGCAGGGACGAATCTGGGACAGGGTATAACTATGGCTACACCTTC.

This clonotype was seen a few times. The chain joins TRBV2 to TRBJ2-5; perhaps TRBD2 as D (5 bases). This CDR3 comprises 17 residues. The germline V gene encodes CDR1 SNHLY and CDR2 FYNNEI. Trimming left V 8 bases short and J 2 bases short, with 24 bases between. The CDR3 loop is CASRSSGPGKRQETQYF. CDR3 bases: TGTGCCAGCCGCTCATCAGGACCCGGGAAGAGGCAAGAGACCCAGTACTTC. Full variable domain (missing parts from reference TRBV2 and TRBJ2-5): EPEVTQTPSHQVTQMGQEVILRCVPISNHLYFYWYRQILGQKVEFLVSFYNNEISEKSEIFDDQFSVERPDGSNFTLKIRSTKLEDSAMYFCASRSSGPGKRQETQYFGPGTRLLVL.

This chain connects TRBV6-5 to TRBJ2-3, with 8 bases lining up with TRBD2. V shed 5 bases, J shed 6 bases, and the junction held 10 bases outside the gene matches. The length of the CDR3 is 15 residues. The germline V gene has CDR1 MNHEY and CDR2 SVGAGI. The CDR3 DNA is TGTGCCAGCAGTATGGGGACTAGGCACACCGATACGCAGTATTTT. The encoded protein is CASSMGTRHTDTQYF.

The chain links TRBV10-3 to TRBJ2-2, with D tentatively TRBD1 (7 bases). CDR3 length: 14 amino acids. Trimming removed 7 bases from V and 3 bases from J, with 12 bases in between. Germline V gene sequence: CDR1 ENHRY, CDR2 SYGVKD. As DNA, the CDR3 is TGTGCCATCAACAGGGGAGGAGACACCGGGGAGCTGTTTTTT. Encoded protein: CAINRGGDTGELFF.

CDR3 in amino acids: CASSLLTGKAVPRTDTQYF. In DNA, the CDR3 is TGTGCCAGCAGCCTTCTGACAGGGAAGGCGGTACCACGCACAGATACGCAGTATTTT. The chain combines TRBV27 with TRBJ2-3; TRBD1 matches at 7 bases. Germline CDR1 and CDR2: MNHEY and SMNVEV (reference sequence). After removal of 6 bases from V and 1 base from J, the junction contained 19 bases not matched to a gene. The CDR3 covers 19 residues.

Of note for this clonotype: This sequence may be a read error, since a much larger clone differs from it by one base. The rearrangement uses TRBV3-1 and TRBJ1-1; D gene uncertain. Deletions cut 4 bases from V and 4 bases from J, with 4 bases between. Per germline, CDR1 LGHDT and CDR2 YNNKEL (reference sequence). This CDR3 spans 11 amino acids. Here the CDR3 reads CASSRSTEAFF. CDR3 DNA: TGTGCCAGCAGCCGTAGCACTGAAGCTTTCTTT.

The gene calls are TRBV4-2 and TRBJ1-6; 8 bases are a match to TRBD1. The CDR3 spans 18 residues. J gave up 9 bases and V 5 bases, and 18 bases lay outside the gene matches. CDR1 and CDR2 (germline): LGHNA, YNFKEQ. The DNA for the CDR3 is TGTGCCAGCAGCACTTTCCGGACCCGGGACAGGCAGGGTTCACCCCTCCACTTT. Amino acids: CASSTFRTRDRQGSPLHF.

The V and J genes are TRBV7-3 and TRBJ2-1; D remains unclear. With 5 bases removed from V and 4 bases from J, the gap between germline ends came to 12 bases. This CDR3 has 14 residues. Germline V gene lookup returns CDR1 SGHTA and CDR2 FQGTGA. The CDR3 bases are TGTGCCAGCAGCAAGGAGCCACAGTACAATGAGCAGTTCTTC. It encodes CASSKEPQYNEQFF. Full variable domain (remainder filled in from reference TRBV7-3 and TRBJ2-1): GAGVSQTPSNKVTEKGKYVELRCDPISGHTALYWYRQSLGQGPEFLIYFQGTGAADDSGLPNDRFFAVRPEGSVSTLKIQRTERGDSAVYLCASSKEPQYNEQFFGPGTRLTVL.

This clonotype was counted a single time. The rearrangement uses TRBV12-3 or TRBV12-4 and TRBJ1-5, with D possibly being TRBD1 (5 bases). Deletions cut 11 bases from V and 0 bases from J, with 11 bases between. The CDR3 extends over 13 amino acids. The CDR3 coding sequence is TGTGCCTGCCGGGGCGATAGCAATCAGCCCCAGCATTTT. It yields the protein CACRGDSNQPQHF.

This rearrangement joins TRBV9 to TRBJ2-5, with D perhaps matching TRBD2 (6 bases). The CDR3 spans 14 residues. CDR1 SGDLS and CDR2 YYNGEE come from the germline V gene. The V and J ends lost 3 bases and 2 bases respectively, with 11 bases between them. CDR3 DNA: TGTGCCAGCAGCGCCGGGACTTTACAAGAGACCCAGTACTTC. It specifies CASSAGTLQETQYF. Together with reference TRBV9 and TRBJ2-5, the CDR3 gives the full variable domain: DSGVTQTPKHLITATGQRVTLRCSPRSGDLSVYWYQQSLDQGLQFLIQYYNGEERAKGNILERFSAQQFPDLHSELNLSSLELGDSALYFCASSAGTLQETQYFGPGTRLLVL.

V is TRBV10-3 and J is TRBJ1-2; no definite D call. The V end was cut by 3 bases, the J end by 6 bases, with 8 bases between. The germline V gene encodes CDR1 ENHRY and CDR2 SYGVKD. This CDR3 is 12 amino acids long. The CDR3 coding sequence is TGTGCCATCAGTGACCGTATAGATGGCTACACCTTC. It codes for CAISDRIDGYTF.

This clonotype has only a few counts. The chain employs TRBV11-2 and TRBJ1-3; D ambiguous. V was clipped by 4 bases and J by 2 bases, with 12 bases between them. The CDR3 consists of 15 residues. The germline V gene encodes CDR1 SGHAT and CDR2 FQNNGV. This CDR3 is CASSSGANPGNTIYF. The CDR3 DNA reads as TGTGCCAGCAGCTCCGGAGCAAACCCTGGAAACACCATATATTTT.

This sequence joins TRBV7-8 and TRBJ1-1, with D perhaps TRBD1 (6 bases). V gave up 5 bases and J gave up 1 base, with 23 bases separating them. This CDR3 has 18 amino acids. The germline V gene has CDR1 SGHVS and CDR2 FQNEAQ. Written as DNA, the CDR3 is TGTGCCAGCAGCCGCGGGGGGCAAGTGTCTATCTCGAACACTGAAGCTTTCTTT. This gives the protein CASSRGGQVSISNTEAFF.

The chain carries TRBV28 and TRBJ1-2; D is ambiguous. Trimming took 6 bases from V and 3 from J, leaving 11 bases between them. CDR3 size: 13 residues. The germline gives CDR1 MDHEN, CDR2 SYDVKM. The CDR3 protein is CASSGPPDYGYTF. In DNA form, the CDR3 reads TGTGCCAGCAGCGGACCCCCGGACTATGGCTACACCTTC.

The chain couples TRBV6-6 to TRBJ1-2, with 9 positions matching TRBD1. Per germline, CDR1 MNHNY and CDR2 SVGAGI (reference sequence). After removal of 7 bases from V and 6 bases from J, the junction contained 6 bases not matched to a gene. CDR3 length equals 13 residues. CDR3 sequence reads: CASIGTGQDGYTF. The CDR3 DNA sequence: TGTGCCAGCATCGGGACAGGGCAGGATGGCTACACCTTC.

The V and J genes are TRBV20-1 and TRBJ1-6, with 8 positions matching TRBD1. The CDR3 extends over 17 amino acids. After removal of 3 bases from V and 9 bases from J, the junction contained 16 bases not matched to a gene. Germline CDR1 DFQATT, CDR2 SNEGSKA (reference sequence). CDR3 residues: CSASAVGTGRKGSPLHF. CDR3 DNA: TGCAGTGCTAGTGCCGTGGGGACAGGACGAAAGGGTTCACCCCTCCACTTT.

This clonotype came up a few times. The rearrangement joins TRBV20-1 to TRBJ2-5, with D perhaps matching TRBD1 or TRBD2 (6 bases each). From germline, CDR1 is DFQATT and CDR2 SNEGSKA (reference sequence). The V end was cut by 1 base, the J end by 2 bases, with 14 bases between. The CDR3 has 15 amino acids. The CDR3 region has the DNA TGCAGTGCTAGAGTTGCGGGACACCTACAAGAGACCCAGTACTTC. Protein: CSARVAGHLQETQYF.

This chain links TRBV10-3 with TRBJ2-5; the match to TRBD1 covers 7 bases. The better agreement between TRBJ2-7 and the DNA end casts doubt on the J call. The CDR3 extends over 14 amino acids. Germline V lookup: CDR1 ENHRY, CDR2 SYGVKD. CDR3 in amino acids: CAIRETGDSAEQYF. The CDR3 nucleotides are TGTGCCATCAGGGAAACAGGGGATTCGGCCGAGCAGTACTTC.

The chain carries TRBV12-5 and TRBJ1-1, with 7 bases that match TRBD1. The V gene end was trimmed by 6 bases and the J gene end by 4 bases; junction bases not matched to a gene: 8. The CDR3 covers 14 residues. Germline V CDR1 and CDR2: LGHNT, FRNRAP. CDR3 sequence: CASGLTGRTTEAFF. As DNA, the CDR3 is TGTGCTAGTGGCCTGACAGGGAGGACCACTGAAGCTTTCTTT.